This TCR beta chain stems from a study of CD8 T cells in ankylosing spondylitis. This clonotype was counted a few times. Its antigen is still unknown. From germline, CDR1 is KGHSH and CDR2 LQKENI. This CDR3 contains 15 residues. V was clipped by 1 base and J by 2 bases, with 9 bases between them. Using quantitative 5'-RACE with molecular barcodes, the authors made TCR beta libraries. TCRdb re-called the 5' RACE reads with MiXCR, one entry per CDR3 protein. The table has some 220,000 distinct CDR3 sequences, 7.3% seen once. Study-wide results and caveats: One TCR beta motif, made up of several highly homologous variants, appeared characteristic of ankylosing spondylitis blood.

The TCR sequence derives from a male donor with ankylosing spondylitis. The sample comprised blood, either unsorted or a sorted T cell fraction (not recorded which). This rearrangement joins TRBV18 to TRBJ1-3, with D perhaps matching TRBD1 (6 bases). The DNA for the CDR3 is TGTGCCAGCTCACCACAGGGGGGAACTGGAAACACCATATATTTT. It yields the protein CASSPQGGTGNTIYF.